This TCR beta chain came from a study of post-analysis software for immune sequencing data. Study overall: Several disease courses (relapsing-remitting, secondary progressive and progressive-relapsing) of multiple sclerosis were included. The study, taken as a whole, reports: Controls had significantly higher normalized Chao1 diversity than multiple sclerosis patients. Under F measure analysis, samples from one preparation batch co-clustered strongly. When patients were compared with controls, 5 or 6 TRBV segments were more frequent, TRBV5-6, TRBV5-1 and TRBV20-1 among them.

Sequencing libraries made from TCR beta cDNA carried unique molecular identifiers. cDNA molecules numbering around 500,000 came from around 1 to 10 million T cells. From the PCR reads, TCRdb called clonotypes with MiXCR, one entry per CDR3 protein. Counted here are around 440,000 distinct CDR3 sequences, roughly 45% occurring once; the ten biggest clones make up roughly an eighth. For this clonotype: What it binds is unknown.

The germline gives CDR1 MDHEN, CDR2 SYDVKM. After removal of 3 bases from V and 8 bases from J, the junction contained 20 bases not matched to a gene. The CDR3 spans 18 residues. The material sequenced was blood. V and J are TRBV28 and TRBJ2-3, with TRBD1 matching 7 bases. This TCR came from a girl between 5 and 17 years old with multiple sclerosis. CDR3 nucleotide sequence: TGTGCCAGCAGTTTTCCCGAGGGGGCTAGTTCCTCCTGGGGTACGCAGTATTTT. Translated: CASSFPEGASSSWGTQYF.